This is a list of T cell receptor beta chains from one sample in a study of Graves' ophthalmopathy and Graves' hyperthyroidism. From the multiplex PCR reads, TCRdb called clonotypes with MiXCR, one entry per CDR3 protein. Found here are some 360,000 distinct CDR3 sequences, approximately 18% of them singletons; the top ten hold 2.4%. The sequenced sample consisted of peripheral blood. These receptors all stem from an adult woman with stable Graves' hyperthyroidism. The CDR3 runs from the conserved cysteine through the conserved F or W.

CACSSWGLDSGNSPLHF TRBJ1-6 TRBV30
CASSLELQGAQHYEQYF TRBJ2-7 TRBV11-2
CASSAHTDTEAFF TRBJ1-1 TRBV9
CASSPRTPNQETQYF TRBJ2-5 TRBV28
CASIGGDLQETQYF TRBJ2-5 TRBV28
CASSPQTSPGETQYF TRBJ2-5 TRBV28
CSARTHEQYF TRBJ2-7 TRBV20-1
CASTPKETQYF TRBJ2-5 TRBV2
CASGKREDGGELFF TRBJ2-2 TRBV4-1
CRVSGTGRYEQYF TRBJ2-7 TRBV20-1
CAGLPTHEQFF TRBJ2-1 TRBV6-1
CASSPSVQPTEAFF TRBJ1-1 TRBV4-3
CASSPSGNEQYF TRBJ2-7 TRBV7-2
CASSLEGQGTGELFF TRBJ2-2 TRBV7-9
CASSLGSGGLQYF TRBJ2-7 TRBV5-1
CATSIDRGEQYF TRBJ2-7 TRBV15
CASSVNPGQNTEAFF TRBJ1-1 TRBV9
CASSEVVGTGLSETQYF TRBJ2-5 TRBV6-1
CASIDLNTEAFF TRBJ1-1 TRBV6-1
CASSLNLGNRGRETQYF TRBJ2-5 TRBV27
CSALGGQPQHF TRBJ1-5 TRBV20-1
CASSYSYAGNEQYF TRBJ2-7 TRBV6-2/TRBV6-3
CASSSRTAAYEQYF TRBJ2-7 TRBV5-6
CASTYGTETYEQYF TRBJ2-7 TRBV13
CASSLALMLSGQGREQYF TRBJ2-7 TRBV12-3/TRBV12-4
CAISEATEKYGYTF TRBJ1-2 TRBV10-3
CAWVDRGLDTEAFF TRBJ1-1 TRBV30
CASSSLREVEAFF TRBJ1-1 TRBV7-9
CASSPQPGTGDEKLFF TRBJ1-4 TRBV7-2
CASSVERDTYEQYF TRBJ2-7 TRBV6-1
CASSLALAGGVNYEQYF TRBJ2-7 TRBV5-1
CASAMDRDYEQYF TRBJ2-7 TRBV12-5
CAWSRLYQETQYF TRBJ2-5 TRBV30
CSVRIPSTNYGYTF TRBJ1-2 TRBV29-1
CASSQDVAGGQQETQYF TRBJ2-5 TRBV4-3
CSVSRAGGQETQYF TRBJ2-5 TRBV29-1
CASRAGDQPQHF TRBJ1-5 TRBV6-1
CASSLTRQDGYTF TRBJ1-2 TRBV7-8
CASSQDPTGTANTEAFF TRBJ1-1 TRBV4-3
CASSLSGATGAFF TRBJ1-1 TRBV28
CASSQDWRAIEQYF TRBJ2-7 TRBV4-1
CASSVAKTGTYGYTF TRBJ1-2 TRBV9
CASSLGSPGETQYF TRBJ2-5 TRBV7-7